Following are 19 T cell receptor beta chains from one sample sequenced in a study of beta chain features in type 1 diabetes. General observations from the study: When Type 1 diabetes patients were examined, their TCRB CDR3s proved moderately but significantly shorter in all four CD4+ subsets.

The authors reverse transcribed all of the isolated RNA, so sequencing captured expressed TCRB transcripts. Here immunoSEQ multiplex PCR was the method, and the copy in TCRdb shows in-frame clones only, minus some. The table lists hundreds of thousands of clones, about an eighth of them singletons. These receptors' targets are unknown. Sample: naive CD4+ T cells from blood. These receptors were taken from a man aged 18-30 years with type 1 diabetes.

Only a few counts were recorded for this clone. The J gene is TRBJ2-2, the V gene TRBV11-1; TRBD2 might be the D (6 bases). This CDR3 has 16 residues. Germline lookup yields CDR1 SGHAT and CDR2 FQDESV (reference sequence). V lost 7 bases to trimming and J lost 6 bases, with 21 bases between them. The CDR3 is CASTHSLGLLSGELFF. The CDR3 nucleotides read TGTGCCAGCACCCACTCGCTGGGACTCCTCTCCGGGGAGCTGTTTTTT.

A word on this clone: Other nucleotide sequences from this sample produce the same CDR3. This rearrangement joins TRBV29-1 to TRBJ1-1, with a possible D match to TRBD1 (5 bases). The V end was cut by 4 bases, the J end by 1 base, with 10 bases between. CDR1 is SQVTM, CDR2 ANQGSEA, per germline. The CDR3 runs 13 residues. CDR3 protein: CSVVGTANTEAFF. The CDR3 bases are TGCAGCGTTGTTGGGACGGCGAACACTGAAGCTTTCTTT.

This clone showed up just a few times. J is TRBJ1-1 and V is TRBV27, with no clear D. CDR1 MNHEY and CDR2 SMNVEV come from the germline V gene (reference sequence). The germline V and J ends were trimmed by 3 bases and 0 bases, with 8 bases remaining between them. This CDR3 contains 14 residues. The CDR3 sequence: CASSFIHMNTEAFF. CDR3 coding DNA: TGTGCCAGCAGTTTTATTCACATGAACACTGAAGCTTTCTTT.

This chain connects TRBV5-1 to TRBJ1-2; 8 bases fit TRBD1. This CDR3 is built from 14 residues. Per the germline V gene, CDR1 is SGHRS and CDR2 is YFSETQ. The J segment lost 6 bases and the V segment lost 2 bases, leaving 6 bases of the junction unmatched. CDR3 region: CASSFPGQDHGYTF. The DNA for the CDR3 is TGCGCCAGCAGCTTCCCGGGACAGGATCATGGCTACACCTTC.

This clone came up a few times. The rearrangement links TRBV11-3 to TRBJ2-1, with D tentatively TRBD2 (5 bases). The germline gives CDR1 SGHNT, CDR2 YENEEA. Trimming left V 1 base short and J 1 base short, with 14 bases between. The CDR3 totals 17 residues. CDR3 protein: CASSLGASPSSYNEQFF. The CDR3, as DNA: TGTGCCAGCAGCTTAGGAGCTAGCCCCTCTTCCTACAATGAGCAGTTCTTC. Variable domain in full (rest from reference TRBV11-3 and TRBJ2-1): EAGVVQSPRYKIIEKKQPVAFWCNPISGHNTLYWYLQNLGQGPELLIRYENEEAVDDSQLPKDRFSAERLKGVDSTLKIQPAELGDSAVYLCASSLGASPSSYNEQFFGPGTRLTVL.

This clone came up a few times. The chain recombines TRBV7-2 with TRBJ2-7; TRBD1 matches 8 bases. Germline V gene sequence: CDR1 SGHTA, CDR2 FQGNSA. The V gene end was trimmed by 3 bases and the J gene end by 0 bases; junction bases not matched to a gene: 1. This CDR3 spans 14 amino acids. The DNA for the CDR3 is TGTGCCAGCAGCTTGGACAGGGACTCCTACGAGCAGTACTTC. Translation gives CASSLDRDSYEQYF.

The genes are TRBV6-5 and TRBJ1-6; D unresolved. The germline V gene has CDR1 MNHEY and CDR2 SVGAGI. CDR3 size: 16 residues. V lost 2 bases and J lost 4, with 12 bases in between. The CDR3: CASSYPRQKYNSPLHF. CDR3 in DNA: TGTGCCAGCAGTTACCCTCGGCAGAAATATAATTCACCCCTCCACTTT.

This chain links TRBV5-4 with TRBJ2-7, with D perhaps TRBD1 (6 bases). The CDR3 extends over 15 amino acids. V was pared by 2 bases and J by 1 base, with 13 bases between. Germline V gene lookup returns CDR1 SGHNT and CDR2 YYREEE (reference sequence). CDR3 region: CASSFHRALSYEQYF. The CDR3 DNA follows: TGTGCCAGCAGCTTTCACAGGGCTCTATCCTACGAGCAGTACTTC. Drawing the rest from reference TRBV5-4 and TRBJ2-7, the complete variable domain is ETGVTQSPTHLIKTRGQQVTLRCSSQSGHNTVSWYQQALGQGPQFIFQYYREEENGRGNFPPRFSGLQFPNYSSELNVNALELDDSALYLCASSFHRALSYEQYFGPGTRLTVT.

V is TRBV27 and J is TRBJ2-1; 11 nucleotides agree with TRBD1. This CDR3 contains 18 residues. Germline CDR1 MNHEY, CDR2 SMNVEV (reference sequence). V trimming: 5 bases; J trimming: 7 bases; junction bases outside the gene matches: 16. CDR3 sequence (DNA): TGTGCCAGCAGTGCACTGATCTTCCGGGACAGGGGGGGAAATGAGCAGTTCTTC. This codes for CASSALIFRDRGGNEQFF.

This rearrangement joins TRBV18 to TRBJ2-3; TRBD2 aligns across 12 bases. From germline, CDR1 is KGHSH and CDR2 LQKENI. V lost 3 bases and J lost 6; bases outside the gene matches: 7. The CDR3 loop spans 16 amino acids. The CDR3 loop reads CASSPRTSGMFDTQYF. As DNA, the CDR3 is TGTGCCAGCTCACCCCGGACTAGCGGGATGTTTGATACGCAGTATTTT.

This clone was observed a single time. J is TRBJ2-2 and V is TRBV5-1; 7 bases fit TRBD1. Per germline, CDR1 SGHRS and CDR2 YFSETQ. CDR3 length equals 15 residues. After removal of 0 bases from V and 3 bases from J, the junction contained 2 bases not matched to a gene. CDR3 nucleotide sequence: TGCGCCAGCAGCTTGGCTACAGGGGACACCGGGGAGCTGTTTTTT. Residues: CASSLATGDTGELFF. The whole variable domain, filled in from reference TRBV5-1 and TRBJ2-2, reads KAGVTQTPRYLIKTRGQQVTLSCSPISGHRSVSWYQQTPGQGLQFLFEYFSETQRNKGNFPGRFSGRQFSNSRSEMNVSTLELGDSALYLCASSLATGDTGELFFGEGSRLTVL.

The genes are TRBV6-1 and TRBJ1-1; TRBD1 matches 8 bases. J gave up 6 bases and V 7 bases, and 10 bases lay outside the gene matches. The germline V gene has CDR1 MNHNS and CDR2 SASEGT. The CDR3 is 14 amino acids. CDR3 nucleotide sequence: TGTGCCAGCATCACGGACAGGGTTAGGGCTGAAGCTTTCTTT. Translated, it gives CASITDRVRAEAFF.

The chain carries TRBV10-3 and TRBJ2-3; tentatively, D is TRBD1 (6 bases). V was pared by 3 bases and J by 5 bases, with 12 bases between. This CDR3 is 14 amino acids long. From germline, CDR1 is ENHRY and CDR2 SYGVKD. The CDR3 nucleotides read TGTGCCATCAGTGAAGGGACATCCGGAGATACGCAGTATTTT. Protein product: CAISEGTSGDTQYF.

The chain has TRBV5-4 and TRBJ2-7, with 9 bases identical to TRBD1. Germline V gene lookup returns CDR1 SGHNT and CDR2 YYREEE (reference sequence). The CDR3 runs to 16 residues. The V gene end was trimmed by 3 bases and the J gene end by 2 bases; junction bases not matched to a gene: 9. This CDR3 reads CASSSGGTGFTYEQYF. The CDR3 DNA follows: TGTGCCAGCAGCTCCGGGGGGACAGGGTTTACCTACGAGCAGTACTTC.

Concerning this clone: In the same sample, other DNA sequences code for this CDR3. CDR3 DNA sequence: TGTGCCAGCAGTTACCGGGGTTCTGGGGCCAACGTCCTGACTTTC. The encoded protein is CASSYRGSGANVLTF. The chain carries TRBV6-5 and TRBJ2-6; TRBD2 might be the D (5 bases). CDR3 length: 15 residues. V lost 2 bases, J lost 1 base, and 6 bases lay in between. Germline V gene lookup returns CDR1 MNHEY and CDR2 SVGAGI.

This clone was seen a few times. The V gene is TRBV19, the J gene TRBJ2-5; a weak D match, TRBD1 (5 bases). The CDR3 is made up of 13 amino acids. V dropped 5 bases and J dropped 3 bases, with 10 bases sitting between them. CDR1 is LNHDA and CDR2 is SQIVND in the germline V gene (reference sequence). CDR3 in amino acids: CASSSRAEETQYF. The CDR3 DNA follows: TGTGCCAGTAGTTCCAGGGCAGAAGAGACCCAGTACTTC.

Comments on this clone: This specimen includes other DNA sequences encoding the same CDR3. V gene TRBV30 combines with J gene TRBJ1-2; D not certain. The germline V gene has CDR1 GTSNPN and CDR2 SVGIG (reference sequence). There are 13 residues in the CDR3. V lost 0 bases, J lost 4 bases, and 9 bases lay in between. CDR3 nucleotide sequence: TGTGCCTGGAGTGTAGCAGGACTCTATGGCTACACCTTC. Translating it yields CAWSVAGLYGYTF. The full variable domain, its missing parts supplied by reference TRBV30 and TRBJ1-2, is SQTIHQWPATLVQPVGSPLSLECTVEGTSNPNLYWYRQAAGRGLQLLFYSVGIGQISSEVPQNLSASRPQDRQFILSSKKLLLSDSGFYLCAWSVAGLYGYTFGSGTRLTVV.

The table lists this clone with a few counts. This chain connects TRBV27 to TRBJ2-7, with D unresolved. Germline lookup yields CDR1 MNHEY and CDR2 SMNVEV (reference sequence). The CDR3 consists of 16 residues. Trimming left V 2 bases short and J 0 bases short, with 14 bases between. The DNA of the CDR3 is TGTGCCAGCAGTTTAGAAGGGTCAAGCGACTCCTACGAGCAGTACTTC. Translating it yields CASSLEGSSDSYEQYF.

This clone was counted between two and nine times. The CDR3 protein is CAWRRAGAGEAFF. The DNA of the CDR3 is TGTGCCTGGAGAAGGGCAGGGGCAGGTGAAGCTTTCTTT. The V call is TRBV30, the J call TRBJ1-1; D possibly corresponds to TRBD1 (6 bases). Germline loops: CDR1 GTSNPN, CDR2 SVGIG (reference sequence). This CDR3 region has 13 residues. Trimming cost V 3 bases and J 7 bases, with 15 bases left between them.